Below, one TCR beta chain is given with its context. Its antigen is unidentified. Trimming shortened V by 7 bases and J by 9 bases, and 19 bases separated the two germline ends. This CDR3 is built from 13 residues. CDR1 and CDR2 (germline): ENHRY, SYGVKD. The source of the sample is a study of T cell responses to AZD1222 COVID-19 vaccine. The study's findings and limits: Spike-specific TCR breadth and depth went up after people got two AZD1222 doses. Seropositive status at baseline applied to only five to seven AZD1222 recipients. With dominance at 160-218 and 743-854, vaccine-associated CD4 TCRs spanned spike. The study reported that nearly half of spike-specific TCRs target unmutated variant regions.

The protocol was immunoSEQ multiplex PCR, while the TCRdb copy is restricted to in-frame clones and leaves out a portion. The table lists around 180,000 clones, roughly 94% of them singletons, with under 2% in the top ten. The receptor was isolated from an adult who received the AZD1222 COVID-19 vaccine. The chain joins TRBV10-3 to TRBJ2-7; TRBD1 might be the D (6 bases). The sequencing here drew on peripheral blood, taken 28 days after the second AZD1222 dose. CDR3 coding DNA: TGTGCCATCACAAACTCACAGGGACCGGTGCAGTACTTC. It encodes CAITNSQGPVQYF.